Listed here are 24 T cell receptor beta chains from one sample, sequenced in a study of blood T cell repertoires in COVID-19. Repertoires were generated with immunoSEQ multiplex PCR, while TCRdb's copy carries only in-frame clones and drops some. The sample includes about 50,000 clones, approximately 90% seen only once; the top ten take about 8.9%. The sequencing input was peripheral blood. The receptors come from a woman of 80 years or more with acute or convalescent COVID-19.

This clone was picked up one time. The CDR3 nucleotides read TGTGCCAGCAGCGTATCCATGATTGGCGGGAGGGCCTACAATGAGCAGTTCTTC. It encodes CASSVSMIGGRAYNEQFF. V usage is TRBV9 and J usage is TRBJ2-1, with 9 bases matching TRBD2. The germline gives CDR1 SGDLS, CDR2 YYNGEE. Trimming took 1 base from V and 2 from J; bases not matched to a gene: 10. The CDR3 extends over 18 amino acids.

This sequence joins TRBV6-6 and TRBJ2-7; 11 positions match TRBD2. Germline assignment: CDR1 MNHNY and CDR2 SVGAGI (reference sequence). The CDR3 covers 15 residues. V dropped 5 bases and J dropped 5; count of bases not matched to a gene: 8. The CDR3: CASSPPGLAVHEQYF. CDR3 sequence (DNA): TGTGCCAGCAGTCCGCCGGGACTAGCGGTGCACGAGCAGTACTTC.

This rearrangement joins TRBV19 to TRBJ2-4; TRBD2 aligns across 10 bases. The CDR3 runs 22 residues. Trimming cost V 5 bases and J 0 bases; bases outside gene matches: 22. Germline CDR1 is LNHDA and CDR2 is SQIVND (reference sequence). DNA of the CDR3: TGTGCCAGTAGTCAGGGAGAGAAGGGGACTAGCGTGGGAATGATAGCCAAAAACATTCAGTACTTC. It is translated as CASSQGEKGTSVGMIAKNIQYF. The full variable domain, with the rest looked up from reference TRBV19 and TRBJ2-4, is DGGITQSPKYLFRKEGQNVTLSCEQNLNHDAMYWYRQDPGQGLRLIYYSQIVNDFQKGDIAEGYSVSREKKESFPLTVTSAQKNPTAFYLCASSQGEKGTSVGMIAKNIQYFGAGTRLSVL.

J is TRBJ2-2 and V is TRBV18; no reliable D call. The CDR3 covers 12 residues. The germline CDR1 and CDR2 sequences are KGHSH and LQKENI. V was trimmed by 2 bases and J by 7 bases, leaving 5 bases between them. The CDR3 protein is CASSPAGGELFF. CDR3 nucleotides: TGTGCCAGCTCACCAGCAGGCGGGGAGCTGTTTTTT.

The gene calls are TRBV27 and TRBJ1-6; TRBD1 agrees at 8 bases. Germline trimming cut 6 bases from V and 8 bases from J; bases unmatched to any gene: 9. CDR3 length equals 15 residues. In germline, CDR1 is MNHEY, CDR2 SMNVEV (reference sequence). The CDR3 coding sequence is TGTGCCAGCAGGACTTTGGGGACAGGAGATTCACCCCTCCACTTT. It encodes CASRTLGTGDSPLHF.

This clone came up a few times. The chain uses TRBV4-2 and TRBJ1-4; no reliable D call. Germline-derived CDR1 and CDR2 are LGHNA and YNFKEQ. V shed 1 base and J shed 3 bases, with 15 bases lying between them. The CDR3 contains 17 residues. The CDR3 region has the DNA TGTGCCAGCAGCCAAGTATACGGGGTGGGTGCTAATGAAAAACTGTTTTTT. As protein: CASSQVYGVGANEKLFF.

This clone was recorded once. The chain employs TRBV2 and TRBJ2-1; the D is unclear. Per germline, CDR1 SNHLY and CDR2 FYNNEI. Trimming pared 6 bases from V and 8 bases from J, leaving 11 bases between. This CDR3 comprises 12 residues. The CDR3 region is CASRADWDEQFF. In DNA form, the CDR3 reads TGTGCCAGCAGGGCGGATTGGGATGAGCAGTTCTTC.

The rearrangement joins TRBV9 to TRBJ2-1; 7 nucleotides align to TRBD2. Germline CDR1 reads SGDLS; CDR2 reads YYNGEE. V shed 6 bases and J 4 bases; nucleotides not matched to a gene: 13. The CDR3 runs 16 residues. The CDR3 spells CASTRAGDGGYNEQFF. The CDR3 DNA reads as TGTGCCAGCACTAGGGCGGGAGATGGGGGGTACAATGAGCAGTTCTTC.

The rearrangement links TRBV21-1 to TRBJ1-5; TRBD1 is the table's D call and was not checked against the DNA. TRBV21-1 is marked as a pseudogene. CDR3 length: 14 residues. Here the CDR3 DNA reads TGTGCCAGCAGCAAGCAGGGATTCAATCAGCCCCAGCATTTT. Translating it yields CASSKQGFNQPQHF.

This chain joins TRBV19 and TRBJ1-5, with D possibly TRBD1 on 6 matching bases. Trimming shortened V by 4 bases and J by 4 bases, and 23 bases separated the two germline ends. Germline V gene lookup returns CDR1 LNHDA and CDR2 SQIVND (reference sequence). The CDR3 has 18 residues. In DNA, the CDR3 is TGTGCCAGTAGTACCGAAAACCGGGACAAAATCCTGAATCAGCCCCAGCATTTT. It encodes CASSTENRDKILNQPQHF.

This chain links TRBV7-8 with TRBJ1-5, with 10 bases fitting TRBD1. Germline CDR1 SGHVS, CDR2 FQNEAQ. The J segment lost 2 bases and the V segment lost 5 bases, leaving 6 bases of the junction unmatched. The CDR3 consists of 16 residues. CDR3 in DNA: TGTGCCAGCAGCGTCCAGGGGACAGGGGGCAATCAGCCCCAGCATTTT. Translated: CASSVQGTGGNQPQHF. Filled out from reference TRBV7-8 and TRBJ1-5, the complete variable domain reads GAGVSQSPRYKVAKRGQDVALRCDPISGHVSLFWYQQALGQGPEFLTYFQNEAQLDKSGLPSDRFFAERPEGSVSTLKIQRTQQEDSAVYLCASSVQGTGGNQPQHFGDGTRLSIL.

J is TRBJ2-5 and V is TRBV2; TRBD2 matches at 14 bases. CDR1 and CDR2 (germline): SNHLY, FYNNEI. This CDR3 is built from 15 residues. With V trimmed by 6 bases and J by 2 bases, 2 bases remained unmatched. CDR3 in DNA: TGTGCCAGCAGGGGACTAGCGGGAGTACAAGAGACCCAGTACTTC. Protein: CASRGLAGVQETQYF.

The rearrangement uses TRBV6-2 or TRBV6-3 and TRBJ1-6; 8 nucleotides line up with TRBD1. J lost 7 bases, V lost 2 bases, and 4 bases had no gene match. Germline values: CDR1 MNHEY, CDR2 SVGEGT. This CDR3 comprises 15 residues. This chain's CDR3 is CASSYRDRNNSPLHF. Written as DNA, the CDR3 is TGTGCCAGCAGTTACCGGGACAGGAACAATTCACCCCTCCACTTT.

J is TRBJ2-7 and V is TRBV7-8, with 7 nucleotides matching TRBD2. This CDR3 has 13 residues. Germline CDR1 is SGHVS and CDR2 is FQNEAQ. V lost 3 bases, J lost 5 bases, and 4 bases stayed unmatched. Here the CDR3 reads CASSFSGPNEQYF. The CDR3 DNA follows: TGTGCCAGCAGCTTTAGCGGGCCTAACGAGCAGTACTTC. The entire variable domain, with the rest obtained from reference TRBV7-8 and TRBJ2-7, is as follows: GAGVSQSPRYKVAKRGQDVALRCDPISGHVSLFWYQQALGQGPEFLTYFQNEAQLDKSGLPSDRFFAERPEGSVSTLKIQRTQQEDSAVYLCASSFSGPNEQYFGPGTRLTVT.

Here the CDR3 reads CASSPTGSTDTQYF. CDR3 DNA sequence: TGTGCCAGTAGCCCGACAGGGTCCACAGATACGCAGTATTTT. V gene TRBV19 combines with J gene TRBJ2-3; 7 positions match TRBD1. The CDR3 sequence is 14 residues long. V was clipped by 6 bases and J by 2 bases; unmatched bases: 5. Looked up from germline, CDR1 is LNHDA and CDR2 is SQIVND (reference sequence).

This chain joins TRBV12-3 or TRBV12-4 and TRBJ2-1; 8 nucleotides line up with TRBD1. This CDR3 has 13 amino acids. The V and J ends lost 5 bases and 5 bases, in that order; junction bases with no gene match: 2. The CDR3 spells CASSGQGNNEQFF. The CDR3 DNA reads as TGTGCCAGCAGTGGACAGGGTAACAATGAGCAGTTCTTC.

This chain joins TRBV27 and TRBJ1-3; D is undetermined. The germline gives CDR1 MNHEY, CDR2 SMNVEV (reference sequence). This CDR3 is 15 amino acids long. V lost 5 bases and J lost 3, with 14 bases in between. In DNA, the CDR3 is TGTGCCAGCAGTCCTCGTGCCTTCGGTGGAAACACCATATATTTT. It encodes CASSPRAFGGNTIYF.

This chain links TRBV18 with TRBJ1-6; 7 positions agree with TRBD1. Trimming took 6 bases from V and 7 from J; bases not matched to a gene: 3. Germline CDR1 reads KGHSH; CDR2 reads LQKENI. This CDR3 comprises 13 residues. In DNA, the CDR3 is TGTGCCAGCTCCCCGGACAGGAATTCACCCCTCCACTTT. It specifies CASSPDRNSPLHF.

The chain couples TRBV5-1 to TRBJ1-3; 8 bases agree with TRBD1. The CDR3 has 14 residues. Germline CDR1 reads SGHRS; CDR2 reads YFSETQ. The J segment lost 8 bases and the V segment lost 5 bases, leaving 9 bases of the junction unmatched. In DNA, the CDR3 is TGCGCCAGCAGTCAAGGACAGGGTTGGGACACCATATATTTT. This codes for CASSQGQGWDTIYF.

The chain carries TRBV2 and TRBJ1-5; D is possibly TRBD1 (5 bases). V dropped 5 bases and J dropped 5 bases, with 13 bases sitting between them. The germline CDR1 and CDR2 sequences are SNHLY and FYNNEI. The CDR3 runs 14 residues. The CDR3 DNA reads TGTGCCAGCAGTTCCGAGCAGGGCCATCAGCCCCAGCATTTT. It yields the protein CASSSEQGHQPQHF. Together with reference TRBV2 and TRBJ1-5, the CDR3 gives the full variable domain: EPEVTQTPSHQVTQMGQEVILRCVPISNHLYFYWYRQILGQKVEFLVSFYNNEISEKSEIFDDQFSVERPDGSNFTLKIRSTKLEDSAMYFCASSSEQGHQPQHFGDGTRLSIL.

This clone turned up a few times. The V gene is TRBV27, the J gene TRBJ1-1; D is unclear. Germline CDR1 MNHEY, CDR2 SMNVEV (reference sequence). The CDR3 has 13 amino acids. Trimming took off 4 bases at V and 0 bases at J, with 6 bases between the two ends. CDR3 nucleotides: TGTGCCAGCAGTTCCGGGATGAACACTGAAGCTTTCTTT. As protein: CASSSGMNTEAFF.

The rearrangement uses TRBV5-1 and TRBJ1-2, with a weak D call TRBD1 (5 bases). V was pared by 0 bases and J by 9 bases, with 18 bases between. Germline-derived CDR1 and CDR2 are SGHRS and YFSETQ. CDR3 length: 15 amino acids. CDR3 DNA: TGCGCCAGCAGCTTGGGACAGCTACCCCCTACCCGCTACACCTTC. This codes for CASSLGQLPPTRYTF.

V gene TRBV7-2 combines with J gene TRBJ2-7; 9 nucleotides line up with TRBD2. The CDR3 runs to 15 residues. V was clipped by 3 bases and J by 3 bases; unmatched bases: 6. CDR1 SGHTA and CDR2 FQGNSA come from the germline V gene. The CDR3 loop is CASSFWLAGRYEQYF. The CDR3 nucleotides are TGTGCCAGCAGCTTTTGGCTAGCGGGACGCTACGAGCAGTACTTC.

The chain is built from TRBV4-2 and TRBJ2-1, with D tentatively TRBD2 (6 bases). Looked up from germline, CDR1 is LGHNA and CDR2 is YNFKEQ. The V gene lost 1 base and the J gene lost 9 bases, with 13 bases spanning the gap. The CDR3 is 14 amino acids. CDR3 sequence: CASSQGGGATEQFF. DNA for the CDR3: TGTGCCAGCAGCCAAGGCGGCGGGGCCACTGAGCAGTTCTTC.